One sample yielded the 6 T cell receptor beta chains listed below, sequenced in a study of Ad26.COV2.S vaccination and SARS-CoV-2 variants. Assay used: immunoSEQ multiplex PCR; TCRdb lists only in-frame clones, some missing. The sample holds nearly 400,000 clones, approximately 90% seen once. This sample's treatment: roughly 20 received Ad26.COV2.S at low or high dose, single or two shots; about five received placebo; per-sample allocation not given. Sampling took place 63 days after the first vaccine or placebo injection. Specimen: peripheral blood, collected in a trial of Ad26.COV2.S vaccine versus placebo. These receptors originate from a person between 18 and 65 years old who received the Ad26.COV2.S COVID-19 vaccine or a placebo.

The V call is TRBV7-3, the J call TRBJ2-1, with 9 bases that match TRBD2. V was clipped by 5 bases and J by 0 bases; unmatched bases: 5. CDR1 is SGHTA and CDR2 is FQGTGA in the germline V gene. The CDR3 is made up of 16 amino acids. Here the CDR3 reads CASSPHSGSSYNEQFF. The CDR3 DNA reads as TGTGCCAGCAGCCCTCATAGCGGGAGCTCCTACAATGAGCAGTTCTTC.

CDR3 sequence (DNA): TGTGCCAGCAGGCAAGGGCTAGCGGACACCGGGGAGCTGTTTTTT. It specifies CASRQGLADTGELFF. The rearrangement joins TRBV6-5 to TRBJ2-2, with 7 bases aligning to TRBD2. CDR1 and CDR2 (germline): MNHEY, SVGAGI. J was trimmed by 3 bases and V by 6 bases; bases with no gene match: 7. This CDR3 is 15 amino acids long.

The chain is built from TRBV6-4 and TRBJ2-5; no reliable D call. Trimming cost V 6 bases and J 0 bases, with 8 bases left between them. CDR3 length: 13 amino acids. CDR1 is MRHNA and CDR2 is SNTAGT in the germline V gene. Here the CDR3 DNA reads TGTGCCAGCAGCGAAAATTACCAAGAGACCCAGTACTTC. As protein: CASSENYQETQYF.

The chain links TRBV19 to TRBJ2-7, with TRBD1 matching 11 bases. Per germline, CDR1 LNHDA and CDR2 SQIVND (reference sequence). The CDR3 sequence is 16 residues long. V shed 2 bases and J 5 bases; nucleotides not matched to a gene: 8. The DNA of the CDR3 is TGTGCCAGTAGTATATACTCCGGGACAGGGGGGAACGAGCAGTACTTC. Translation: CASSIYSGTGGNEQYF.

This rearrangement joins TRBV29-1 to TRBJ2-1; a possible D gene is TRBD1 (5 bases). CDR3 length equals 11 residues. V gave up 5 bases and J gave up 6 bases, with 8 bases separating them. In germline, CDR1 is SQVTM, CDR2 ANQGSEA. The CDR3: CSVKTGNEQFF. The CDR3 coding sequence is TGCAGCGTTAAAACAGGCAATGAGCAGTTCTTC.

The CDR3: CASSPGWGTSGSAEAFF. CDR3 coding DNA: TGTGCCAGCAGCCCGGGGTGGGGAACTTCGGGGAGTGCTGAAGCTTTCTTT. The chain recombines TRBV5-6 with TRBJ1-1, with D unresolved. Trimming pared 4 bases from V and 6 bases from J, leaving 25 bases between. Germline CDR1 and CDR2: SGHDT and YYEEEE. This CDR3 comprises 17 residues.